This T cell receptor (beta chain) was captured in a study of cytomegalovirus exposure and HLA in healthy donors. Across the whole study: The 120 or so validation repertoires were produced on the same platform as the 670 or so repertoires of the first cohort. This was reported in a later analysis.

The V end was cut by 5 bases, the J end by 3 bases, with 10 bases between. The CDR3 has 14 amino acids. Germline V CDR1 and CDR2: ENHRY, SYGVKD. The protocol was immunoSEQ multiplex PCR, while the TCRdb copy is restricted to in-frame clones and leaves out a portion. The table has 200,000 to 300,000 clones, more than 75% seen once; the top ten hold approximately 12%. This chain links TRBV10-3 with TRBJ2-2; possible D gene TRBD2, 5 bases. This TCR was sampled from a man younger than 30 in good health and CMV-seropositive. What was sequenced was PBMCs. In nucleotides, the CDR3 is TGTGCCATCAGTCCAAATAGCGACACCGGGGAGCTGTTTTTT. This gives the protein CAISPNSDTGELFF.